This is a list of T cell receptor gamma chains from one sample in a study of intestinal T cells in coeliac disease. TCRdb redid clone calling on the multiplex PCR reads using CATT. In the table there are roughly 900 gamma-chain clones, under 60% of which are singletons. Sequencing was carried out using a duodenal biopsy. These receptor sequences come from a human donor with celiac disease. Each CDR3 is given with its conserved first and last residue.

v_gene	j_gene	CDR3aa
TRGV10	TRGJ1/TRGJ2	CAAWDQWGFYYKKLF
TRGV8	TRGJ1/TRGJ2	CATWEGYKKLF
TRGV2	TRGJP1	CATWDGSVGCKIF
TRGV10	TRGJ1/TRGJ2	CAGVPVYKKLF
TRGV8	TRGJ1/TRGJ2	CATWDRRAKFKKLF
TRGV10	TRGJ1/TRGJ2	CAAWSNYYKKLF
TRGV8	TRGJ1/TRGJ2	CAPGSPLRYKKLF
TRGV2	TRGJ1/TRGJ2	CATWDGPRNTSKKLF
TRGV8	TRGJP2	CATWDIGGGYPRSDWIKTF
TRGV3	TRGJP2	CATWDWVWIKTF
TRGV2	TRGJP1	CATWDGNTGWFKIF
TRGV2	TRGJP1	CATWDGPTYDTAGWFKIF
TRGV2	TRGJ1/TRGJ2	CATWDFYYKKLF
TRGV2	TRGJ1/TRGJ2	CATWDGLSNYYKKLF
TRGV10	TRGJ1/TRGJ2	CAAWDYKKLF
TRGV5P	TRGJ1/TRGJ2	CAPGAGAYKKLF
TRGV9	TRGJ1/TRGJ2	CALWEVRSNRKVRGWYKKLF
TRGV10	TRGJP1	CAAWDWRSTTGWFKIF
TRGV9	TRGJ1/TRGJ2	CAFVLGSRPYYKKLF
TRGV3	TRGJP1	CADLGQATQDTTGWFKIF
TRGV8	TRGJ1/TRGJ2	CATWGSGGTIMKKLF
TRGV8	TRGJP1	CATWVVYTPAPLYPPGWFKIF
TRGV8	TRGJ1/TRGJ2	CATWELHYKKLF
TRGV2	TRGJ1/TRGJ2	CATWDGEDNYYKKLF
TRGV10	TRGJP2	CAAWDYPLKSHWIKTF
TRGV2	TRGJ1/TRGJ2	CATWDGHRFYYKKLF
TRGV2	TRGJ1/TRGJ2	CATWDGYYYKKLF
TRGV10	TRGJP1	CAAWMRTTGWFKIF
TRGV3	TRGJP2	CATWESNRILVSDWIKTF
TRGV9	TRGJ1/TRGJ2	CALWGDPDYYKKLF
TRGV2	TRGJP2	CATWDGRSDWIKTF
TRGV3	TRGJ1/TRGJ2	CATWDRPEKLF
TRGV10	TRGJP1	CAAWGLDTTGWFKIF